The rows below give T cell receptor beta chains drawn from one sample of a study of control samples from healthy donors and cancer patients. Data came from immunoSEQ multiplex PCR; TCRdb stores just in-frame clones and leaves some out. The sample includes approximately 190,000 clones, about 89% of them seen just once. The sequenced material came from blood. These receptors were obtained from a man aged 25 to 45 in good health. CDR3s include the opening cysteine and the closing phenylalanine or tryptophan. A D gene is named only where the DNA matches it firmly. Rows may omit the clone size; those that give it use once, few, many or a size class.

CDR3nt,CDR3aa,j_gene,v_gene,d_gene,abundance
TGTGCCTGGAGTGTAGGACAGAACACAGATACGCAGTATTTT,CAWSVGQNTDTQYF,TRBJ2-3,TRBV30,-,-
TGTGCCAGCAGTGAAAACCCAGGGGGCGAGCAGTACTTC,CASSENPGGEQYF,TRBJ2-7,TRBV6-1,TRBD1,-
TGTGCCAGCAGAGTTGGACAGGGCTATGGCTACACCTTC,CASRVGQGYGYTF,TRBJ1-2,TRBV12-3/TRBV12-4,TRBD1,-
TGCGCCAGCAGCCAAGGTAGGATGGACGGCCGCGAAGAGCCCCAGCATTTT,CASSQGRMDGREEPQHF,TRBJ1-5,TRBV4-1,-,-
TGTGCCAGCAGTCCGGAGCTAGCGGGGGGGTTAGCCAAAAACATTCAGTACTTC,CASSPELAGGLAKNIQYF,TRBJ2-4,TRBV6-6,TRBD2,-
TGTGCCAGCAGCGGGAATGGCGGGGGGTTAAGCACAGATACGCAGTATTTT,CASSGNGGGLSTDTQYF,TRBJ2-3,TRBV9,TRBD2,-
TGTGCCAGCAAAAGGGACCTGGGGGATAATGGCTACACCTTC,CASKRDLGDNGYTF,TRBJ1-2,TRBV2,-,-
TGTGCCAGTAGTTTCTCCCAGGGACAGGGGATTCGCAATCAGCCCCAGCATTTT,CASSFSQGQGIRNQPQHF,TRBJ1-5,TRBV19,TRBD1,-
TGTGCCAGCAGCTCCAAGGACCTCCTTGACGAGCAGTACTTC,CASSSKDLLDEQYF,TRBJ2-7,TRBV5-5,-,-
TGTGCCAGCAGAGGACAGGCGAATAGCAATCAGCCCCAGCATTTT,CASRGQANSNQPQHF,TRBJ1-5,TRBV6-4,TRBD1,-
TGTGCCAGCAGCTTGCAGGTGCCGAATTCACCCCTCCACTTT,CASSLQVPNSPLHF,TRBJ1-6,TRBV5-6,-,-
TGCAGCGTTGAAACGGCGAATGGAAACACCATATATTTT,CSVETANGNTIYF,TRBJ1-3,TRBV29-1,-,-
TGCGCCAGCAGTCTCCTCCTTCCCAGGACAGGGTCCCACGAGCAGTACTTC,CASSLLLPRTGSHEQYF,TRBJ2-7,TRBV23-1,TRBD1,-
TGTGCCAGCAGTTTCCTGAACACTGAAGCTTTCTTT,CASSFLNTEAFF,TRBJ1-1,TRBV12-3/TRBV12-4,-,-
TGTGCCAGCAGCTTGATGGAGGGGCCCTACGAGCAGTACTTC,CASSLMEGPYEQYF,TRBJ2-7,TRBV5-4,-,-
TGTGCAAGTCGCAAATGCACAGCAACTAATGAAAAACTGTTTTTT,CASRKCTATNEKLFF,TRBJ1-4,TRBV12-2,-,-
TGTGCCACCAGTGATTCGGGACAAGATAGCAATCAGCCCCAGCATTTT,CATSDSGQDSNQPQHF,TRBJ1-5,TRBV24-1,-,-
TGTGCCAGCAGAGTCGGTGGGGCCGATAATGAAAAACTGTTTTTT,CASRVGGADNEKLFF,TRBJ1-4,TRBV7-9,-,once
TGCGCCAGCAGCCAAGGTTGGTGGGACTATGGCTACACCTTC,CASSQGWWDYGYTF,TRBJ1-2,TRBV4-1,-,-
TGTGCCAGCAGCTTAAACGGGGGGCAATACGAGCAGTACTTC,CASSLNGGQYEQYF,TRBJ2-7,TRBV7-2,-,-
TGTGCCAGCAGTAGACACAGGGCTTACGAGCAGTACTTC,CASSRHRAYEQYF,TRBJ2-7,TRBV12-3/TRBV12-4,-,few
TGTGCCAGCAGCGGACCGGGACAACCCACAGATACGCAGTATTTT,CASSGPGQPTDTQYF,TRBJ2-3,TRBV9,-,-
TGTGCCAGCAGCTTCCGGGACAGAGCCGAAGCTTTCTTT,CASSFRDRAEAFF,TRBJ1-1,TRBV7-2,TRBD1,-
TGTGCCAGTAGGGCCAGGGAAAGGACTAATGAAAAACTGTTTTTT,CASRARERTNEKLFF,TRBJ1-4,TRBV19,-,-
TGTGCCAGCAGCCCAACCCCAAGGACAGGCACAGATACGCAGTATTTT,CASSPTPRTGTDTQYF,TRBJ2-3,TRBV3-1/TRBV3-2,-,-
TGTGCCAGCAGCAAAGACCCAAGACGTAACTATTACTACTCCTACGAGCAGTACTTC,CASSKDPRRNYYYSYEQYF,TRBJ2-7,TRBV21-1,-,-
TGTGCCAGCAGCCTGGGACAGGGGGCCACAGATACGCAGTATTTT,CASSLGQGATDTQYF,TRBJ2-3,TRBV2,TRBD1,-
TGTGCCAGCAGTTCCGGACCCTACGAGCAGTACTTC,CASSSGPYEQYF,TRBJ2-7,TRBV28,-,-
TGTGCCTGGACAACTCGTCCACTCTCCGAGAACTATGGCTACACCTTC,CAWTTRPLSENYGYTF,TRBJ1-2,TRBV30,-,-
TGTGCCACCAGTGCGGGGTCAGGCTACGAGCGGTACTTC,CATSAGSGYERYF,TRBJ2-7,TRBV24-1,-,-
TGTGCCAGCAGTCAGAACAGGGGACGTGGCTACACCTTC,CASSQNRGRGYTF,TRBJ1-2,TRBV12-3/TRBV12-4,TRBD1,few
TGTGCCAGCAGCTCGGACAGTCTGAACACTGAAGCTTTCTTT,CASSSDSLNTEAFF,TRBJ1-1,TRBV5-6,-,-
TGTGCCAGCAGCCCAGGGGACAGGGGGGCCTACTTCTATGGCTACACCTTC,CASSPGDRGAYFYGYTF,TRBJ1-2,TRBV5-6,TRBD1,-
TGTGCCAGCACCGGCCTCGTGATCACTGAAGCTTTCTTT,CASTGLVITEAFF,TRBJ1-1,TRBV6-5,-,-
TGTGCCACCAGTGAGGGAAGGGACGGACAGCCCCAGCATTTT,CATSEGRDGQPQHF,TRBJ1-5,TRBV24-1,-,-
TGTGCCAGCAGCCGACAGGGGTTAAATGAAAAACTGTTTTTT,CASSRQGLNEKLFF,TRBJ1-4,TRBV4-2,TRBD1,-
TGTGCCAGCAGCTTATCTACCGGGAGCCTCTCTGGAAACACCATATATTTT,CASSLSTGSLSGNTIYF,TRBJ1-3,TRBV7-6,-,-
TGTGCCAGCAGCTTGGCCGCCTATGGCTACACCTTC,CASSLAAYGYTF,TRBJ1-2,TRBV5-6,-,few
TGTGCCAGCAGTTCGGGACGGACCTCCTACGAGCAGTACTTC,CASSSGRTSYEQYF,TRBJ2-7,TRBV2,-,-
TGCAGCGTTGTCACGCGGACAGGGAGAGCCTACGAGCAGTACTTC,CSVVTRTGRAYEQYF,TRBJ2-7,TRBV29-1,TRBD1,-
TGTGCCAGCAGCTTATCGGACAGCTCAAACTATGGCTACACCTTC,CASSLSDSSNYGYTF,TRBJ1-2,TRBV7-6,-,-
TGTGCCAGCAGCTTGTGGGAGAATCAGCCCCAGCATTTT,CASSLWENQPQHF,TRBJ1-5,TRBV7-2,-,-
TGCGCCAGCAGACCCCGCGGGACAGGGCCTTCTAACTATGGCTACACCTTC,CASRPRGTGPSNYGYTF,TRBJ1-2,TRBV5-1,TRBD1,-
TGTGCCAGCAGTGAATCTAACTGGGTTGGAAACACCATATATTTT,CASSESNWVGNTIYF,TRBJ1-3,TRBV2,-,once
TGCGCCAGCAGCCCGGGGCCCTATAATTCACCCCTCCACTTT,CASSPGPYNSPLHF,TRBJ1-6,TRBV4-1,-,-
TGTGCCAGCAGCTCCCTCGGGATCTCCGGGGAGCTGTTTTTT,CASSSLGISGELFF,TRBJ2-2,TRBV7-2,-,-
TGTGCCAGCAGACCACAGGGAGCGGGTTCACCCCTCCACTTT,CASRPQGAGSPLHF,TRBJ1-6,TRBV25-1,-,once
TGTGCCAGCAGTTCGCCACAGGGAGGGTACTCACCCCTCCACTTT,CASSSPQGGYSPLHF,TRBJ1-6,TRBV25-1,-,many